These 23 T cell receptor beta chains were sequenced from one sample in a study of T cell changes during pregnancy in multiple sclerosis. This table comes from immunoSEQ multiplex PCR, and its TCRdb copy is limited to in-frame clones, with some not included. The sample consists of more than 20,000 clones, approximately 80% of them appearing once. Sequences were derived from CD8+ T cells from peripheral blood mononuclear cells, sampled in the first trimester of pregnancy. These receptors all come from a female donor in good health, enrolled as a control in a pregnancy study.

The rearrangement uses TRBV4-3 and TRBJ1-1, with no clear D. Trimming removed 0 bases from V and 8 bases from J, with 13 bases in between. Germline V gene sequence: CDR1 LGHNA, CDR2 YSLEER. The CDR3 is 14 amino acids. The CDR3 is CASSQEGLGREAFF. The DNA of the CDR3 is TGCGCCAGCAGCCAAGAAGGGCTCGGGAGAGAAGCTTTCTTT.

Sample share makes this clone medium-sized. The chain uses TRBV11-1 and TRBJ1-1; 9 nucleotides agree with TRBD1. CDR3 size: 17 residues. J lost 4 bases, V lost 5 bases, and 14 bases had no gene match. Germline V gives CDR1 SGHAT, CDR2 FQDESV (reference sequence). The CDR3 nucleotides read TGTGCCAGCAGCGAGACAACTGGACAGGGGCTAGGCACTGAAGCTTTCTTT. It is translated as CASSETTGQGLGTEAFF.

This chain connects TRBV7-7 to TRBJ2-1; 12 bases match TRBD2. The CDR3 loop spans 17 amino acids. CDR1 and CDR2 (germline): SSHAT, FNYEAQ (reference sequence). V lost 5 bases to trimming and J lost 5 bases; unmatched junction nucleotides: 10. The CDR3 reads CASSPARLAGENNEQFF. DNA for the CDR3: TGTGCCAGCAGCCCCGCAAGACTAGCGGGGGAGAACAATGAGCAGTTCTTC.

In nucleotides, the CDR3 is TGTGCCAGCAGTTTATATCAGGGTAGCGGGGGGCCGAGGGAGCTGTTTTTT. It specifies CASSLYQGSGGPRELFF. The V and J genes are TRBV27 and TRBJ2-2; TRBD2 matches 10 bases. CDR1 is MNHEY and CDR2 is SMNVEV in the germline V gene (reference sequence). The ends lost 1 base at V and 9 bases at J; junction bases unmatched: 11. The CDR3 runs 17 residues.

The chain recombines TRBV6-1 with TRBJ2-3; 11 bases map to TRBD2. Germline V gene lookup returns CDR1 MNHNS and CDR2 SASEGT. This CDR3 is built from 17 residues. V lost 2 bases to trimming and J lost 1 base; unmatched junction nucleotides: 5. The CDR3 nucleotides are TGTGCCAGCAGTGAATTCGGACTAGCGGGCGGCACAGATACGCAGTATTTT. Its translation is CASSEFGLAGGTDTQYF.

The CDR3 reads CATSMSGGGDNEQFF. CDR3 nucleotides: TGTGCCACCAGCATGTCCGGGGGGGGCGACAATGAGCAGTTCTTC. The rearrangement uses TRBV15 and TRBJ2-1; 8 nucleotides align to TRBD2. Looked up from germline, CDR1 is LNHNV and CDR2 is YYDKDF (reference sequence). The CDR3 extends over 15 amino acids. Trimming at V came to 4 bases and at J to 5 bases, leaving 7 bases not matched to a gene.

This sequence joins TRBV9 and TRBJ2-7; 10 nucleotides agree with TRBD2. The germline V gene has CDR1 SGDLS and CDR2 YYNGEE. The CDR3 consists of 15 residues. The V segment lost 0 bases and the J segment 4 bases; nucleotides outside the gene matches: 4. CDR3 sequence: CASSVAPSGSYEQYF. The CDR3 DNA reads as TGTGCCAGCAGCGTAGCCCCTAGCGGGAGTTACGAGCAGTACTTC.

There are a few counts of this clone. V gene TRBV2 combines with J gene TRBJ1-2; 7 nucleotides line up with TRBD1. V gave up 2 bases and J gave up 2 bases; unmatched junction bases: 11. CDR1 is SNHLY, CDR2 FYNNEI, per germline. CDR3 length: 17 residues. CDR3 bases: TGTGCCAGCAGTGAAATAGGGGGCAGCTCGACGAACTATGGCTACACCTTC. It yields the protein CASSEIGGSSTNYGYTF.

The CDR3 coding sequence is TGCGCCAGCAGCGAAAACAGGGGGCTTAACAATGAGCAGTTCTTC. Amino acids: CASSENRGLNNEQFF. The V call is TRBV5-1, the J call TRBJ2-1, with 9 positions matching TRBD1. In germline, CDR1 is SGHRS, CDR2 YFSETQ. This CDR3 comprises 15 residues. The V and J ends lost 4 bases and 5 bases, in that order; junction bases with no gene match: 7. Combining the CDR3 with reference TRBV5-1 and TRBJ2-1 gives the whole variable domain KAGVTQTPRYLIKTRGQQVTLSCSPISGHRSVSWYQQTPGQGLQFLFEYFSETQRNKGNFPGRFSGRQFSNSRSEMNVSTLELGDSALYLCASSENRGLNNEQFFGPGTRLTVL.

V gene TRBV4-1 combines with J gene TRBJ2-3, with TRBD2 matching over 8 bases. This CDR3 has 15 amino acids. The germline V gene has CDR1 MGHRA and CDR2 YSYEKL. With 0 bases clipped from V and 9 bases from J, the junction kept 8 bases outside the gene matches. Written as DNA, the CDR3 is TGCGCCAGCAGCCAAGAGCGCTTAGCGGGATACACGCAGTATTTT. The encoded protein is CASSQERLAGYTQYF.

J is TRBJ2-5 and V is TRBV19; D may be TRBD2 (5 bases). V shed 6 bases and J shed 1 base, with 9 bases lying between them. Germline loops: CDR1 LNHDA, CDR2 SQIVND (reference sequence). There are 13 residues in the CDR3. The CDR3 nucleotides are TGTGCCAGTAGAAGGGAGCCCCAAGAGACCCAGTACTTC. Its protein product is CASRREPQETQYF.

This chain links TRBV9 with TRBJ2-3; 8 nucleotides agree with TRBD2. The CDR3 contains 15 residues. Germline values: CDR1 SGDLS, CDR2 YYNGEE. V dropped 4 bases and J dropped 1; count of bases not matched to a gene: 5. CDR3 region: CASSRSGSGTDTQYF. CDR3 nucleotide sequence: TGTGCCAGCAGCAGGAGCGGGAGTGGCACAGATACGCAGTATTTT.

The chain couples TRBV28 to TRBJ2-7; 9 bases are a match to TRBD1. Germline CDR1 is MDHEN and CDR2 is SYDVKM. This CDR3 comprises 15 residues. The trim removed 5 bases at V and 1 base at J, leaving 6 bases unmatched. This CDR3 reads CASSTGQGGSYEQYF. In DNA, the CDR3 is TGTGCCAGCAGTACGGGACAGGGAGGGTCCTACGAGCAGTACTTC.

The chain recombines TRBV27 with TRBJ2-1; 11 bases fit TRBD2. Germline CDR1 reads MNHEY; CDR2 reads SMNVEV (reference sequence). V lost 2 bases, J lost 7 bases, and 1 base stayed unmatched. The CDR3 spans 14 residues. CDR3 coding DNA: TGTGCCAGCAGTTTAGGGACTAGCGGAAATGAGCAGTTCTTC. This codes for CASSLGTSGNEQFF.

This clone has a single count. The chain joins TRBV7-9 to TRBJ2-7, with D possibly being TRBD2 (6 bases). Germline assignment: CDR1 SEHNR and CDR2 FQNEAQ (reference sequence). V shed 5 bases and J shed 5 bases, with 22 bases lying between them. The CDR3 totals 16 residues. The CDR3 protein is CASSPTGGGPRDEQYF. For the CDR3, the DNA is TGTGCCAGCAGCCCCACTGGGGGAGGCCCCCGGGACGAGCAGTACTTC. Variable domain in full (rest from reference TRBV7-9 and TRBJ2-7): DTGVSQNPRHKITKRGQNVTFRCDPISEHNRLYWYRQTLGQGPEFLTYFQNEAQLEKSRLLSDRFSAERPKGSFSTLEIQRTEQGDSAMYLCASSPTGGGPRDEQYFGPGTRLTVT.

V is TRBV6-1 and J is TRBJ2-1; TRBD2 agrees at 10 bases. Germline assignment: CDR1 MNHNS and CDR2 SASEGT. After removal of 2 bases from V and 7 bases from J, the junction contained 5 bases not matched to a gene. CDR3 size: 15 residues. CDR3 protein: CASSEQEAGGNEQFF. For the CDR3, the DNA is TGTGCCAGCAGTGAACAGGAAGCGGGAGGGAATGAGCAGTTCTTC.

For the CDR3, the DNA is TGTGCCAGCTCACCATCAGGGGCCCTTTACGAGCAGTACTTC. Translating gives CASSPSGALYEQYF. The J gene is TRBJ2-7, the V gene TRBV18, with D maybe TRBD1 (6 bases). This CDR3 has 14 amino acids. The germline V gene has CDR1 KGHSH and CDR2 LQKENI. V lost 2 bases, J lost 4 bases, and 12 bases lay in between. The full variable domain, its missing parts supplied by reference TRBV18 and TRBJ2-7, is NAGVMQNPRHLVRRRGQEARLRCSPMKGHSHVYWYRQLPEEGLKFMVYLQKENIIDESGMPKERFSAEFPKEGPSILRIQQVVRGDSAAYFCASSPSGALYEQYFGPGTRLTVT.

The gene calls are TRBV18 and TRBJ2-4, with D maybe TRBD2 (6 bases). The germline V gene encodes CDR1 KGHSH and CDR2 LQKENI. CDR3 length: 17 residues. V lost 3 bases and J lost 4, with 19 bases in between. As DNA, the CDR3 is TGTGCCAGCTCACCCCCTAGGGAGGAGAGAGGGAAAAACATTCAGTACTTC. The encoded protein is CASSPPREERGKNIQYF.

The chain has TRBV30 and TRBJ2-3; 11 bases are shared with TRBD2. V was pared by 5 bases and J by 5 bases, with 3 bases of the junction left unmatched. The CDR3 contains 13 residues. The germline V gene has CDR1 GTSNPN and CDR2 SVGIG (reference sequence). CDR3 nucleotide sequence: TGTGCCTGGGGGACTAGCGGCCAAGATACGCAGTATTTT. Its translation: CAWGTSGQDTQYF.

J is TRBJ2-1 and V is TRBV4-3; TRBD1 matches at 10 bases. Germline V gene sequence: CDR1 LGHNA, CDR2 YSLEER. The V segment lost 4 bases and the J segment 8 bases; nucleotides outside the gene matches: 5. The CDR3 runs to 14 residues. The CDR3 DNA reads TGCGCCAGCAGCCCGGGACAGGGGAGTTATGAGCAGTTCTTC. This sequence encodes CASSPGQGSYEQFF.

This clone rates as hyperexpanded. J is TRBJ2-1 and V is TRBV6-4; D remains unclear. CDR3 size: 13 residues. Looked up from germline, CDR1 is MRHNA and CDR2 is SNTAGT. The V end lost 4 bases, the J end lost 7 bases, and 11 bases lay between the germline ends. The CDR3 spells CASSAGFENEQFF. CDR3 DNA sequence: TGTGCCAGCAGTGCGGGTTTTGAGAATGAGCAGTTCTTC.

The gene calls are TRBV27 and TRBJ2-7; 8 bases align to TRBD2. Germline-derived CDR1 and CDR2 are MNHEY and SMNVEV (reference sequence). V lost 1 base and J lost 3; bases outside the gene matches: 8. CDR3 length: 16 amino acids. The DNA of the CDR3 is TGTGCCAGCAGTTTATTTGGAGGCGGGAGGATCTACGAGCAGTACTTC. Encoded protein: CASSLFGGGRIYEQYF.

The rearrangement uses TRBV7-9 and TRBJ2-1; 8 bases match TRBD2. The CDR3 contains 15 residues. V dropped 2 bases and J dropped 6; count of bases not matched to a gene: 6. Germline CDR1 reads SEHNR; CDR2 reads FQNEAQ (reference sequence). Here the CDR3 DNA reads TGTGCCAGCAGCTTATACGGGGGGGTACTCAATGAGCAGTTCTTC. Its translation is CASSLYGGVLNEQFF.